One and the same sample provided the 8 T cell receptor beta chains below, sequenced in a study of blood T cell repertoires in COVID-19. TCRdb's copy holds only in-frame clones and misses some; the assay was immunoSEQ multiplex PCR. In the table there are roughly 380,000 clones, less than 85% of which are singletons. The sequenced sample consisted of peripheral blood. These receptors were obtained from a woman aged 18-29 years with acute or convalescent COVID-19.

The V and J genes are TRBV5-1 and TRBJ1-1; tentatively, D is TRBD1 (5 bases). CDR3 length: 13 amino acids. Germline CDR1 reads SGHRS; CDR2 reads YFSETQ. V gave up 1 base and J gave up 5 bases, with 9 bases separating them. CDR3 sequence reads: CASSLQGETEAFF. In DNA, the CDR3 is TGCGCCAGCAGCTTGCAAGGGGAAACTGAAGCTTTCTTT.

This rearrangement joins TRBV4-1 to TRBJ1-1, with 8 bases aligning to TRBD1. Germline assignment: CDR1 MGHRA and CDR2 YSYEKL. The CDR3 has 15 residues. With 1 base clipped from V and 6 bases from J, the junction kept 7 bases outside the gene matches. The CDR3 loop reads CASSQVLTGVPEAFF. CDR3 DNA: TGCGCCAGCAGCCAAGTGTTGACAGGGGTCCCTGAAGCTTTCTTT.

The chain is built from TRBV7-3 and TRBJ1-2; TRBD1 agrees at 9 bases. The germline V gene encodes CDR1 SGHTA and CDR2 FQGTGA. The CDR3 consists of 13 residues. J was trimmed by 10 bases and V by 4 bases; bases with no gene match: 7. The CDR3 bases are TGTGCCAGCAGCTCGTCCGGGACAGGGCCCTACACCTTC. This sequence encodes CASSSSGTGPYTF.

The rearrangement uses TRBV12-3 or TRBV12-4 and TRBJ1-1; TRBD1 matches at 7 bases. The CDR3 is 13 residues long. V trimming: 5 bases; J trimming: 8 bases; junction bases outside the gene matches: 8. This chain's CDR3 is CASSIVRDREAFF. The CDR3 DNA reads TGTGCCAGCAGTATTGTTCGGGACAGAGAAGCTTTCTTT.

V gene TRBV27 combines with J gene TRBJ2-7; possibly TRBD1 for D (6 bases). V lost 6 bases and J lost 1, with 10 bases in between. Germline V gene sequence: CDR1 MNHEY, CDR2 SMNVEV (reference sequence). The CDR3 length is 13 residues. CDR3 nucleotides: TGTGCCAGCAGCCAAACAGGGTCCTACGAGCAGTACTTC. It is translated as CASSQTGSYEQYF.

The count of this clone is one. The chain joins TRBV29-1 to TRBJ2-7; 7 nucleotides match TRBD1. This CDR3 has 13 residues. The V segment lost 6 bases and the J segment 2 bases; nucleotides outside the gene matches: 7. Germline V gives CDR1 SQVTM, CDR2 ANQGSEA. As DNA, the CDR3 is TGCAGCGTCATCGGACAGGAGACCTACGAGCAGTACTTC. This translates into CSVIGQETYEQYF.

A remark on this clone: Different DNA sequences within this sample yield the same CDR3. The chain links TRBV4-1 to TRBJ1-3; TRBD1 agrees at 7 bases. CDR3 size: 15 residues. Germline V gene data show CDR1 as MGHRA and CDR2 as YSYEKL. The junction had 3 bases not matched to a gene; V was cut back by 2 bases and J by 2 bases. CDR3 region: CASSQPGGTGNTIYF. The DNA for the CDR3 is TGCGCCAGCAGCCAACCAGGGGGAACTGGAAACACCATATATTTT.

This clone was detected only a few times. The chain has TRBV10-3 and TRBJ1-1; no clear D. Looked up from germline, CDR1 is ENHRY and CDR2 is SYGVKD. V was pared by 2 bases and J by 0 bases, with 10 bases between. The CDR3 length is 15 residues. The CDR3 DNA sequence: TGTGCCATCAGTGAGGGAGACGGCATGAACACTGAAGCTTTCTTT. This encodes CAISEGDGMNTEAFF.